Sequencing of this T cell receptor beta chain was carried out in a study of blood T cell repertoires in COVID-19. Data came from immunoSEQ multiplex PCR; TCRdb stores just in-frame clones and leaves some out. The sample contains some 230,000 clones, roughly 80% of which appear only once. Sequenced material: peripheral blood. The TCR was taken from a woman between 25 and 40 years old who had recovered from COVID-19.

The CDR3 is CASATGRITEAFF. CDR3 DNA sequence: TGTGCCAGTGCAACAGGACGAATCACTGAAGCTTTCTTT. This chain uses TRBV19 with TRBJ1-1; D is perhaps TRBD1 (5 bases). The ends were cut back, 8 bases at V and 4 bases at J, with 14 bases in the middle. Germline V lookup: CDR1 LNHDA, CDR2 SQIVND (reference sequence). The length of the CDR3 is 13 residues.